Presented here are 26 T cell receptor beta chains from one specimen sequenced in a study of shared clonotypes between healthy human individuals. TCRdb keeps only in-frame clones here, not all; method: immunoSEQ multiplex PCR. The sample lists roughly 500,000 clones; 90% to 97% were seen once. The sequenced sample consisted of naive CD4+ T cells sorted from blood. Subset reported: CD45RA+ positively selected. The receptors shown here come from a woman younger than 45 in good health.

The chain recombines TRBV19 with TRBJ2-7; TRBD1 agrees at 8 bases. V shed 6 bases and J 0 bases; nucleotides not matched to a gene: 7. Germline V gene data show CDR1 as LNHDA and CDR2 as SQIVND (reference sequence). The CDR3 is 15 residues long. The CDR3 reads CASRGTGKASYEQYF. As DNA, the CDR3 is TGTGCCAGTAGAGGGACAGGTAAAGCCTCCTACGAGCAGTACTTC.

The rearrangement uses TRBV4-1 and TRBJ1-4; TRBD1 aligns across 10 bases. The CDR3 has 18 amino acids. CDR1 and CDR2 (germline): MGHRA, YSYEKL. V gave up 0 bases and J gave up 3 bases; unmatched junction bases: 7. The CDR3 DNA reads TGCGCCAGCAGCCAAGAGGTGACAGGGGGCGCGCCTAATGAAAAACTGTTTTTT. Residues: CASSQEVTGGAPNEKLFF.

J is TRBJ1-2 and V is TRBV28; D not resolved. V lost 4 bases and J 6 bases, leaving 6 bases between the germline ends. The length of the CDR3 is 11 residues. Germline values: CDR1 MDHEN, CDR2 SYDVKM. This CDR3 reads CASSWEHGYTF. CDR3 nucleotide sequence: TGTGCCAGCAGTTGGGAACATGGCTACACCTTC.

The V gene is TRBV19, the J gene TRBJ2-1; 12 nucleotides line up with TRBD2. Germline lookup yields CDR1 LNHDA and CDR2 SQIVND (reference sequence). V shed 6 bases and J 3 bases; nucleotides not matched to a gene: 3. The CDR3 has 15 residues. The DNA for the CDR3 is TGTGCCAGTAGCCAACTAGCGGGAGGCTACAATGAGCAGTTCTTC. Its protein product is CASSQLAGGYNEQFF. The full variable domain, its missing parts supplied by reference TRBV19 and TRBJ2-1, is DGGITQSPKYLFRKEGQNVTLSCEQNLNHDAMYWYRQDPGQGLRLIYYSQIVNDFQKGDIAEGYSVSREKKESFPLTVTSAQKNPTAFYLCASSQLAGGYNEQFFGPGTRLTVL.

This clone was detected a few times. The chain uses TRBV2 and TRBJ1-2; D might be TRBD1 (5 bases). Trimming took off 3 bases at V and 4 bases at J, with 6 bases between the two ends. Germline loops: CDR1 SNHLY, CDR2 FYNNEI. There are 12 residues in the CDR3. The CDR3 protein is CASSDDSYGYTF. DNA of the CDR3: TGTGCCAGCAGTGACGACAGCTATGGCTACACCTTC. The variable domain in full, with the rest retrieved from reference TRBV2 and TRBJ1-2, is EPEVTQTPSHQVTQMGQEVILRCVPISNHLYFYWYRQILGQKVEFLVSFYNNEISEKSEIFDDQFSVERPDGSNFTLKIRSTKLEDSAMYFCASSDDSYGYTFGSGTRLTVV.

This CDR3 is CASSLALAGQNTEAFF. Written as DNA, the CDR3 is TGTGCCAGCAGCTTAGCCCTAGCCGGACAGAACACTGAAGCTTTCTTT. The chain couples TRBV13 to TRBJ1-1; TRBD1 is a possible D gene (5 bases). Germline CDR1 PRHDT, CDR2 FYEKMQ (reference sequence). The CDR3 spans 16 residues. Between the trimmed V and J ends, which lost 1 base and 1 base, there was a span of 13 bases.

V gene TRBV18 combines with J gene TRBJ2-7; no definite D call. V lost 2 bases, J lost 7 bases, and 6 bases lay in between. The CDR3 is 11 residues long. Germline CDR1 KGHSH, CDR2 LQKENI. The CDR3 is CASSPSLEQYF. In DNA, the CDR3 is TGTGCCAGCTCACCAAGCCTGGAGCAGTACTTC.

The chain uses TRBV2 and TRBJ1-5, with 9 bases identical to TRBD1. V dropped 4 bases and J dropped 6; count of bases not matched to a gene: 4. Germline V CDR1 and CDR2: SNHLY, FYNNEI. The CDR3 spans 14 residues. The DNA of the CDR3 is TGTGCCAGCAGTGGACAGGGGGTAGGTCAGCCCCAGCATTTT. It encodes CASSGQGVGQPQHF.

The rearrangement links TRBV18 to TRBJ2-5; D is ambiguous. The J call is doubtful: the DNA matches TRBJ2-7 better. This CDR3 region has 12 residues. CDR1 and CDR2 (germline): KGHSH, LQKENI. CDR3 sequence reads: CASGPFSYEQYF. The CDR3 bases are TGTGCCAGTGGACCTTTCTCCTACGAGCAGTACTTC.

The rearrangement joins TRBV29-1 to TRBJ2-7; D perhaps matches TRBD1 (5 bases). The CDR3 has 13 residues. Trimming pared 4 bases from V and 5 bases from J, leaving 15 bases between. Per the germline V gene, CDR1 is SQVTM and CDR2 is ANQGSEA. CDR3 sequence reads: CSVVEQGGDEQYF. Here the CDR3 DNA reads TGCAGCGTTGTCGAGCAGGGTGGGGACGAGCAGTACTTC.

CDR3 DNA: TGTGCCAGCAACCCGACGGCGGGAACTTACGAGCAGTACTTC. This codes for CASNPTAGTYEQYF. This chain joins TRBV28 and TRBJ2-5; D may be TRBD2 (6 bases). The J call could be wrong; TRBJ2-7 is a better fit for the DNA end. The CDR3 covers 14 residues. The germline gives CDR1 MDHEN, CDR2 SYDVKM.

V and J are TRBV4-2 and TRBJ2-7, with 16 positions matching TRBD2. The CDR3 length is 18 residues. Trimming cost V 1 base and J 2 bases; bases outside gene matches: 5. The V gene's germline CDR1 is LGHNA and CDR2 YNFKEQ. CDR3 residues: CASSQAGTSGRDAYEQYF. In nucleotides, the CDR3 is TGTGCCAGCAGCCAAGCCGGGACTAGCGGGAGGGACGCCTACGAGCAGTACTTC.

This rearrangement joins TRBV5-8 to TRBJ2-7, with unresolved D. Between the trimmed V and J ends, which lost 1 base and 3 bases, there was a span of 2 bases. Germline V gene sequence: CDR1 SGHTS, CDR2 YDEGEE. This CDR3 region has 11 residues. The CDR3 is CASSLRYEQYF. The CDR3 coding sequence is TGTGCCAGCAGCTTGCGCTACGAGCAGTACTTC.

The CDR3 reads CASSAGTLSVSPLHF. The CDR3 DNA is TGTGCCAGCAGTGCTGGGACCCTGAGCGTTTCACCCCTCCACTTT. This chain connects TRBV2 to TRBJ1-6, with D perhaps matching TRBD1 (5 bases). Trimming removed 4 bases at V and 9 bases at J, with 16 bases between. The CDR3 is 15 residues long. Germline CDR1 is SNHLY and CDR2 is FYNNEI. The variable domain in full, completed from reference TRBV2 and TRBJ1-6, reads EPEVTQTPSHQVTQMGQEVILRCVPISNHLYFYWYRQILGQKVEFLVSFYNNEISEKSEIFDDQFSVERPDGSNFTLKIRSTKLEDSAMYFCASSAGTLSVSPLHFGNGTRLTVT.

The chain links TRBV7-9 to TRBJ2-7; 7 bases are a match to TRBD1. The CDR3 has 15 residues. Germline CDR1 SEHNR, CDR2 FQNEAQ (reference sequence). Trimming took 0 bases from V and 2 from J; bases not matched to a gene: 4. The CDR3 here is CASSLAGTATYEQYF. The CDR3 nucleotides read TGTGCCAGCAGCTTAGCCGGGACAGCCACCTACGAGCAGTACTTC.

CDR3 in amino acids: CSIRKGQGAGEQYF. Here the CDR3 DNA reads TGCAGCATCCGGAAAGGCCAGGGGGCAGGGGAGCAGTACTTC. The chain is built from TRBV29-1 and TRBJ2-5, with TRBD1 matching 8 bases. Unmatched junction bases numbered 19, after V lost 8 bases and J lost 11 bases. Germline CDR1 and CDR2: SQVTM and ANQGSEA. The CDR3 covers 14 residues.

This clone was picked up one time. The junction shows a germline mismatch at one end, possibly a read error. The V gene is TRBV28, the J gene TRBJ2-7; D remains ambiguous. CDR3 length: 14 residues. The germline gives CDR1 MDHEN, CDR2 SYDVKM. The CDR3 is CASGLSPSSYEQYF. For the CDR3, the DNA is TGTGCCAGCGGTTTGTCCCCCTCCTCCTACGAGCAGTACTTC.

Worth noting for this clone: The junction and the germline gene differ at one end; a read error may be behind it. The chain carries TRBV6-1 and TRBJ1-3; D uncertain. The CDR3 contains 15 residues. Germline CDR1 reads MNHNS; CDR2 reads SASEGT. CDR3 residues: CASSEDLGSGNTIYF. CDR3 bases: TGTGCCAGCAGCGAAGATCTCGGATCGGGAAACACCATATATTTT.

This chain links TRBV19 with TRBJ2-3, with 9 bases that match TRBD2. The V gene's germline CDR1 is LNHDA and CDR2 SQIVND (reference sequence). CDR3 length: 17 amino acids. With 5 bases clipped from V and 2 bases from J, the junction kept 11 bases outside the gene matches. The CDR3, as DNA: TGTGCCAGTAGTCCGGCTAGCGGGACTTGGGACACAGATACGCAGTATTTT. Amino acid sequence: CASSPASGTWDTDTQYF.

This chain connects TRBV30 to TRBJ2-1; TRBD1 aligns across 8 bases. The CDR3 runs to 12 residues. Germline V gives CDR1 GTSNPN, CDR2 SVGIG (reference sequence). V shed 4 bases, J shed 7 bases, and the junction held 3 bases outside the gene matches. The CDR3 spells CAWTGGRNEQFF. The CDR3 DNA is TGTGCCTGGACAGGGGGCAGGAATGAGCAGTTCTTC.

The chain couples TRBV12-5 to TRBJ2-7, with 14 bases aligning to TRBD2. The CDR3 has 15 amino acids. V gave up 9 bases and J gave up 7 bases; unmatched junction bases: 11. Germline CDR1 is LGHNT and CDR2 is FRNRAP. The CDR3 sequence is CARDSTTSGRGEQYF. The CDR3 DNA reads TGTGCTAGAGATTCAACGACTAGCGGGAGGGGAGAGCAGTACTTC.

The genes are TRBV5-5 and TRBJ1-5, with TRBD1 as a possible D gene (6 bases). The CDR3 contains 15 residues. CDR1 is SGHKS and CDR2 is YYEKEE in the germline V gene (reference sequence). V was pared by 4 bases and J by 2 bases, with 13 bases between. The CDR3 sequence is CASSPGTLGNQPQHF. Written as DNA, the CDR3 is TGTGCCAGCAGCCCCGGGACACTCGGCAATCAGCCCCAGCATTTT.

This chain joins TRBV21-1 and TRBJ2-1; the DNA was not used to check the table's D call, TRBD2. TRBV21-1 is a recognized pseudogene. The CDR3 contains 16 residues. CDR3 sequence (DNA): TGTGCCAGCAGCAAAGTGGCGGGAAGGGACTACAATGAGCAGTTCTTC. This gives the protein CASSKVAGRDYNEQFF.

This clone was observed a single time. V is TRBV29-1 and J is TRBJ2-7; a possible D gene is TRBD2 (6 bases). The germline V gene encodes CDR1 SQVTM and CDR2 ANQGSEA. The V and J ends lost 1 base and 3 bases respectively, with 7 bases between them. The CDR3 has 12 amino acids. The CDR3 sequence is CSVEVGGYEQYF. The CDR3 DNA reads TGCAGCGTTGAAGTCGGGGGCTACGAGCAGTACTTC.

The CDR3 spells CASSQEYKNTGELFF. For the CDR3, the DNA is TGTGCCAGCAGCCAAGAATACAAGAACACCGGGGAGCTGTTTTTT. V usage is TRBV4-2 and J usage is TRBJ2-2; D call uncertain. The length of the CDR3 is 15 residues. Germline CDR1 and CDR2: LGHNA and YNFKEQ. V lost 0 bases and J lost 1, with 6 bases in between.

The rearrangement joins TRBV2 to TRBJ2-2; the D is unclear. Germline CDR1 is SNHLY and CDR2 is FYNNEI. V lost 6 bases, J lost 3 bases, and 11 bases lay in between. The CDR3 covers 14 residues. The CDR3 sequence is CASSPNRYTGELFF. For the CDR3, the DNA is TGTGCCAGCAGCCCCAATCGATACACCGGGGAGCTGTTTTTT.